This T cell receptor beta chain was obtained from a study of Ad26.COV2.S vaccination and SARS-CoV-2 variants. General study findings and limits: Substantial breadth was reported for post-vaccination spike-specific CD8+ and CD4+ T cells. Spike-specific TCR breadth was greater in vaccine than placebo recipients. Comparable non-spike TCR breadth was observed in vaccine and placebo recipients. Measurements of TCR breadth and depth may have given underestimates of the total T cell responses.

Trimming took off 0 bases at V and 5 bases at J, with 14 bases between the two ends. CDR3 length: 15 residues. Germline lookup yields CDR1 SGHKS and CDR2 YYEKEE (reference sequence). Measured with immunoSEQ multiplex PCR; TCRdb has only the in-frame clones, and not every one. Among 97,000 or so clones listed, over 70% were seen once. Turning to this clone: The antigen is not known.

This material consisted of peripheral blood, taken after recovery from COVID-19. The sequence came from a human donor who had recovered from COVID-19. The rearrangement links TRBV5-5 to TRBJ2-5, with D unresolved. CDR3 sequence (DNA): TGTGCCAGCAGCTTGGCGTGGGGAACGTTGGAGACCCAGTACTTC. Amino acid sequence: CASSLAWGTLETQYF.